Sequencing of this TCR beta chain was carried out in a study of cytomegalovirus exposure and HLA in healthy donors. Study-wide results and caveats: Reports indicate that TCR beta sequences accurately predicted the HLA-A and HLA-B alleles of most subjects. When analyzed later, a missense DCLRE1C variant was found to be linked to TCR beta V- and J-gene trimming. Sequencing had likely introduced a cluster of highly shared sequence variants as an artifact.

Worth noting for this clone: Its target is unknown. The junction differs from germline at one of its ends, possibly a read error.

PCR used 60 Vbeta primers and 13 Jbeta primers. The assay was immunoSEQ multiplex PCR, and TCRdb's table has in-frame clones only and misses some. The top ten clones hold roughly 3.4% of a sample with around 110,000 clones, roughly four fifths of them seen once. This CDR3 is built from 10 residues. Germline V gives CDR1 SQVTM, CDR2 ANQGSEA. This rearrangement joins TRBV29-1 to TRBJ1-1; D call uncertain. This receptor was identified in a man in his 60s in good health and CMV-seronegative. Sequenced sample: PBMCs. CDR3 sequence (DNA): TGCAGCGTCGTAAAGGAGACTCCTTACTTT. Translated, it gives CSVVKETPYF. The complete variable domain, with remaining parts taken from reference TRBV29-1 and TRBJ1-1, reads SAVISQKPSRDICQRGTSLTIQCQVDSQVTMMFWYRQQPGQSLTLIATANQGSEATYESGFVIDKFPISRPNLTFSTLTVSNMSPEDSSIYLCSVVKETPYFGQGTRLTVV.